This TCR beta chain was sequenced in a study of breast tumors, draining lymph nodes, adjacent tissues. Regarding the study as a whole: Data only fit, rather than demonstrated, lymph node origin of most tumor T cells. Most tumor T cells seemingly derive from lymph node, then expand in tumor. Tumor TCR diversity was below lymph nodes but above nontumor tissue. Compared with basal-like, luminal-like tumors shared significantly more repertoire with nontumor tissue.

One entry per CDR3 protein results from TCRdb running MiXCR on the multiplex PCR reads. This table holds approximately 63,000 distinct CDR3 sequences, roughly 59% found once. CDR3 length equals 16 residues. Germline lookup yields CDR1 LGHNA and CDR2 YNFKEQ. Trimming left V 6 bases short and J 2 bases short, with 18 bases between. As concerns this clonotype: Its specificity is not known.

This chain links TRBV4-2 with TRBJ2-3; possible D gene TRBD2, 7 bases. Sequenced: breast tumor tissue. The source is a female donor with breast cancer. Some clones in this sample may be carry-over from other donors' samples. Here the CDR3 reads CASSRGGGDPTDTQYF. CDR3 nucleotide sequence: TGTGCCAGCAGTAGAGGGGGAGGGGACCCCACAGATACGCAGTATTTT.